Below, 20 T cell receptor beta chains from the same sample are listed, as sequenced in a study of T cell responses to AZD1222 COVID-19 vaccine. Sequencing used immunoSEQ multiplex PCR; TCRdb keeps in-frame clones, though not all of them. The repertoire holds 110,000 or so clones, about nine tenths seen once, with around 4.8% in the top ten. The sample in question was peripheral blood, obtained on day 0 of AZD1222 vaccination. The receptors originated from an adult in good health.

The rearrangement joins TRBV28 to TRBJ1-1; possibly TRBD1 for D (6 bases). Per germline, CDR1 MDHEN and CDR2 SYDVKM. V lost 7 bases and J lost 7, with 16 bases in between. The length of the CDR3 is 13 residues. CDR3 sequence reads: CASTLPLRGEAFF. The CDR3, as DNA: TGTGCCAGCACCCTGCCCCTCAGGGGTGAAGCTTTCTTT. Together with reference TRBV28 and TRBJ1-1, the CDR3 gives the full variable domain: DVKVTQSSRYLVKRTGEKVFLECVQDMDHENMFWYRQDPGLGLRLIYFSYDVKMKEKGDIPEGYSVSREKKERFSLILESASTNQTSMYLCASTLPLRGEAFFGQGTRLTVV.

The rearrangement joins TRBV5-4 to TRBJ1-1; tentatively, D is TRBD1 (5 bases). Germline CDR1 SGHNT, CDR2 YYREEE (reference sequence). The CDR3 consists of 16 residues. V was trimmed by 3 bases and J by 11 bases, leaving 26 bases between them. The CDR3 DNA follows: TGTGCCAGCAGCTCCCTCAAGGACCTCCCTGGACACTATGCTTTCTTT. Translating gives CASSSLKDLPGHYAFF. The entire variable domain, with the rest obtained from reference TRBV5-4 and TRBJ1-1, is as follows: ETGVTQSPTHLIKTRGQQVTLRCSSQSGHNTVSWYQQALGQGPQFIFQYYREEENGRGNFPPRFSGLQFPNYSSELNVNALELDDSALYLCASSSLKDLPGHYAFFGQGTRLTVV.

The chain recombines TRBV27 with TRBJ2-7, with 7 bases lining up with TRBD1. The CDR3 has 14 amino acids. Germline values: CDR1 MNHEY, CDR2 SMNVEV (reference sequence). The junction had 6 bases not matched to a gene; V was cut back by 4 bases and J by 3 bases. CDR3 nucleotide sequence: TGTGCCAGCAGTTCCGGGACAGTCCTCTACGAGCAGTACTTC. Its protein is CASSSGTVLYEQYF.

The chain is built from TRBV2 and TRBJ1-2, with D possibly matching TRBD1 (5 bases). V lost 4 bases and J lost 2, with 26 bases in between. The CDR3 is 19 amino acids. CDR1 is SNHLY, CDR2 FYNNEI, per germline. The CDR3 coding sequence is TGTGCCAGCAGTGCTACGCCCGGGACGACATTAACCGTAAACTATGGCTACACCTTC. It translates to CASSATPGTTLTVNYGYTF.

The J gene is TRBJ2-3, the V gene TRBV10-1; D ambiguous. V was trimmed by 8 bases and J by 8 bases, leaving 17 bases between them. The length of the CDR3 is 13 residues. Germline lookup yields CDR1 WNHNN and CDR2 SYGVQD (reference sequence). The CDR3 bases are TGCGCCAGCGCCGGTCCGGCCCTCGCTACGCAGTATTTT. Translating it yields CASAGPALATQYF.

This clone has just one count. CDR3 in DNA: TGTGCCAGCAGCTTAGAAGGACAGGGGGCTAAAGCTTTCTTT. Its translation: CASSLEGQGAKAFF. The rearrangement links TRBV11-2 to TRBJ1-1; 11 bases are shared with TRBD1. V lost 0 bases and J lost 9; bases outside the gene matches: 3. This CDR3 region has 14 residues. The germline CDR1 and CDR2 sequences are SGHAT and FQNNGV.

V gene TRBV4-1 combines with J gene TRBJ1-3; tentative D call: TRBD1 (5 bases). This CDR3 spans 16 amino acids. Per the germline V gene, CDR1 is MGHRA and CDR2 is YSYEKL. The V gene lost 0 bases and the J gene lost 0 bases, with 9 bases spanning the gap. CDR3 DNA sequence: TGCGCCAGCAGCCAAGATAAGGGGCCCTCTGGAAACACCATATATTTT. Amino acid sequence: CASSQDKGPSGNTIYF.

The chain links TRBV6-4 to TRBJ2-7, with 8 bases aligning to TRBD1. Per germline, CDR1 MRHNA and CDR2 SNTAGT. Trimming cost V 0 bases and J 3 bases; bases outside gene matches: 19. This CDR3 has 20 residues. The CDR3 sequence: CASSDSPPGRGLFLYYEQYF. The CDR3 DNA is TGTGCCAGCAGTGACTCCCCGCCGGGCAGGGGGCTGTTCCTCTACTACGAGCAGTACTTC.

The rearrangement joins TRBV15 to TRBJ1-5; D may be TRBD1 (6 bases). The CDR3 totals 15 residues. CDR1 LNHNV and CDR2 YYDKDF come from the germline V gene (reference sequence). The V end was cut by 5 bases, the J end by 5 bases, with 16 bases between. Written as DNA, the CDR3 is TGTGCCACCAGCCCTAAACAGGGTCGGGATCAGCCCCAGCATTTT. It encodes CATSPKQGRDQPQHF. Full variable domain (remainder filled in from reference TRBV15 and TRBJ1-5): DAMVIQNPRYQVTQFGKPVTLSCSQTLNHNVMYWYQQKSSQAPKLLFHYYDKDFNNEADTPDNFQSRRPNTSFCFLDIRSPGLGDTAMYLCATSPKQGRDQPQHFGDGTRLSIL.

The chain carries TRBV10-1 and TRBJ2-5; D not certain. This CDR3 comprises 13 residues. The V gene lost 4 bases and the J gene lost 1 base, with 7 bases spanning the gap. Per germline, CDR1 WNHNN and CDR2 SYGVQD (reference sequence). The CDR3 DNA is TGCGCCAGCAGTGGAGCTAGCCAAGAGACCCAGTACTTC. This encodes CASSGASQETQYF.

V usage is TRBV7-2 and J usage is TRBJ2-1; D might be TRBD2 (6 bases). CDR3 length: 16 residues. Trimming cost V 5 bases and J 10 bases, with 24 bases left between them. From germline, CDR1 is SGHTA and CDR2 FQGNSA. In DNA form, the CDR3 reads TGTGCCAGCAGCGCCTCCGGGACTGGGAACGGGATGGAGCAGTTCTTC. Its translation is CASSASGTGNGMEQFF.

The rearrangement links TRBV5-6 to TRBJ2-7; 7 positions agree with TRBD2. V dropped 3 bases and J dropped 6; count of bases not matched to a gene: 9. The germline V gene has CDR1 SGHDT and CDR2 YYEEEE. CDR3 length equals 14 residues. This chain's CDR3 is CASSSPIPGGEQYF. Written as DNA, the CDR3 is TGTGCCAGCAGCTCGCCTATCCCGGGAGGCGAGCAGTACTTC.

The CDR3 here is CAWSIRDTVVYYGYTF. The CDR3 DNA sequence: TGTGCCTGGAGTATCAGGGACACCGTTGTATACTATGGCTACACCTTC. The genes are TRBV30 and TRBJ1-2; a possible D gene is TRBD1 (6 bases). V dropped 2 bases and J dropped 3 bases, with 19 bases sitting between them. The germline V gene has CDR1 GTSNPN and CDR2 SVGIG (reference sequence). This CDR3 is built from 16 residues.

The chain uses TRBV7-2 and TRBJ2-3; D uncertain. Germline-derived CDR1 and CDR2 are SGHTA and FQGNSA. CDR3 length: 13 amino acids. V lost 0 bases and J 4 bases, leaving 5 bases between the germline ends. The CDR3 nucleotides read TGTGCCAGCAGCTTAGCGAAACCAGATACGCAGTATTTT. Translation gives CASSLAKPDTQYF.

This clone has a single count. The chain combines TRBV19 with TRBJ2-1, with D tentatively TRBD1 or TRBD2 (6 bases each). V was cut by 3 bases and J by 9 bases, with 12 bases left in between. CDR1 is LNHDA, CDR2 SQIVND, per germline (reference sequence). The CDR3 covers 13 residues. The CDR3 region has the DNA TGTGCCAGTAGTATTTCCGGGGGCGCTGAGCAGTTCTTC. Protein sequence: CASSISGGAEQFF.

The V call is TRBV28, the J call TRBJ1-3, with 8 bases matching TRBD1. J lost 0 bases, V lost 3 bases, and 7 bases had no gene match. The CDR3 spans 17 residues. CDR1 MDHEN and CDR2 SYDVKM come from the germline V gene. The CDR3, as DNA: TGTGCCAGCAGTTTCTTCCTGGACAGGGCCTCTGGAAACACCATATATTTT. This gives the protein CASSFFLDRASGNTIYF.

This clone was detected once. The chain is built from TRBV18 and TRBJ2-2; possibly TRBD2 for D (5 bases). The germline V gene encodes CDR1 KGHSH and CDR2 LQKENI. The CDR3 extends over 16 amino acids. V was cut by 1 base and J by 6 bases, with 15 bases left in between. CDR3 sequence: CASSPLTAGVAGELFF. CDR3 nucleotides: TGTGCCAGCTCACCACTGACGGCGGGCGTGGCCGGGGAGCTGTTTTTT.

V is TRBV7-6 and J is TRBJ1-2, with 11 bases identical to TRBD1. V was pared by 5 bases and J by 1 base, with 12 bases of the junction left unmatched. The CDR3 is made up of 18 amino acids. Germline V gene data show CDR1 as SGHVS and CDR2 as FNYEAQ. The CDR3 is CASSPQGGQGEYNYGYTF. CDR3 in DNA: TGTGCCAGCAGCCCCCAGGGGGGACAGGGGGAGTATAACTATGGCTACACCTTC.

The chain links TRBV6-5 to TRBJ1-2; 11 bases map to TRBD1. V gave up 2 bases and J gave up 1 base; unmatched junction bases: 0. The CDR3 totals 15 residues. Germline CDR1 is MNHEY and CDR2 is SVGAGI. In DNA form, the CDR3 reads TGTGCCAGCAGTTACGGGACAGGGGGTAACTATGGCTACACCTTC. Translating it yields CASSYGTGGNYGYTF.

The CDR3 bases are TGTGCCAGTAGTCCCGGCCGAGCCCCGAACACTGAAGCTTTCTTT. Translation: CASSPGRAPNTEAFF. This sequence joins TRBV19 and TRBJ1-1, with D unclear. Germline V lookup: CDR1 LNHDA, CDR2 SQIVND (reference sequence). CDR3 length: 15 residues. V was cut by 5 bases and J by 1 base, with 14 bases left in between.